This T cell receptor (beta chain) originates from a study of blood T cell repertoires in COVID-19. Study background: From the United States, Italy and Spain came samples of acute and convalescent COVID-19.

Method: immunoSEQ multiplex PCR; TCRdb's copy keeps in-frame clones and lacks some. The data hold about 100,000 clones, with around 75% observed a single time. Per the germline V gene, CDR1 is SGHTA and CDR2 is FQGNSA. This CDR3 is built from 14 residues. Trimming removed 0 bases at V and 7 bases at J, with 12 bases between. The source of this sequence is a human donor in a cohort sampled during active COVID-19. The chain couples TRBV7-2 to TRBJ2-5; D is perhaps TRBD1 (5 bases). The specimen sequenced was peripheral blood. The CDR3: CASSLAGKGWTQYF. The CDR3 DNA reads TGTGCCAGCAGCTTAGCGGGCAAGGGGTGGACCCAGTACTTC.